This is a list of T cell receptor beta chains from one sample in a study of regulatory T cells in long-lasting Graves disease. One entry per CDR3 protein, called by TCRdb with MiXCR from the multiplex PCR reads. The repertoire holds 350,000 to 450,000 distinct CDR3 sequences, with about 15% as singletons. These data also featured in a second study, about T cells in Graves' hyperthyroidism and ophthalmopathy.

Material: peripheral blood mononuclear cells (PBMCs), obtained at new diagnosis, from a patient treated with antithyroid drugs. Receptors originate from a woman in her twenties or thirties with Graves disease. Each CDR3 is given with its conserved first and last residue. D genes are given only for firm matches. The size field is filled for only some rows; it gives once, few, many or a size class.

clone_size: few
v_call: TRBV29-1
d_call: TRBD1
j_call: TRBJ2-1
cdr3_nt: TGCAGCGTCGCACAGGGGAATGGGCAGTTCTTC
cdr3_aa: CSVAQGNGQFF

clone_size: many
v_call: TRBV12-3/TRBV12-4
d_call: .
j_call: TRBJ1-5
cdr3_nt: TGTGCCAGCAGTTTAGACAGGTTTAGCAATCAGCCCCAGCATTTT
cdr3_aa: CASSLDRFSNQPQHF

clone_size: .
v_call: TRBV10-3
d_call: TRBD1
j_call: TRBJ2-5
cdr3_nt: TGTGCCATCAGCGACAGGGGAACCCAGTACTTC
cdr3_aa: CAISDRGTQYF

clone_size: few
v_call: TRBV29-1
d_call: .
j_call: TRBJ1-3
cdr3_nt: TGCAGCGTCGCCGACAGCTCTGGAAACACCATATATTTT
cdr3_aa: CSVADSSGNTIYF

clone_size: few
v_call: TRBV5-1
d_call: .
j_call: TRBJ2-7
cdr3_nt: TGCGCCAGCAGCTTGGATCCCAGGGGTTTTTACGAGCAGTACTTC
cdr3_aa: CASSLDPRGFYEQYF

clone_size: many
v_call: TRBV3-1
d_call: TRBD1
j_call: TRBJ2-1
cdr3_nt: TGTGCCAGCAGCCAATCCGACAGGGCAGGCTCCTACAATGAGCAGTTCTTC
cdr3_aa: CASSQSDRAGSYNEQFF

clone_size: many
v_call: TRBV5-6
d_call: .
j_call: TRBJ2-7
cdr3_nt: TGTGCCAGCAGCTTGTCCCGGTTGCGGGACAGCGCCTACGAGCAGTACTTC
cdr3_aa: CASSLSRLRDSAYEQYF

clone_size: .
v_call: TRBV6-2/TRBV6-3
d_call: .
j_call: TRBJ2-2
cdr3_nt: TGTGCCAGCAGTTACTCCCTACCTGGGGAGCTGTTTTTT
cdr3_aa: CASSYSLPGELFF

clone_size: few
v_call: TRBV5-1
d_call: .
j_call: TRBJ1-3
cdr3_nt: TGCGCCAGCAGCGTGGACGGCAGAACTGGAAACACCATATATTTT
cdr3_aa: CASSVDGRTGNTIYF

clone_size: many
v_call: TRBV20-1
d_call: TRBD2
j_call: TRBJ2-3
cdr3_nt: TGCAGTGCTCGGACTAGCGGGAGCGATCCCTTGACAGATACGCAGTATTTT
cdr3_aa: CSARTSGSDPLTDTQYF

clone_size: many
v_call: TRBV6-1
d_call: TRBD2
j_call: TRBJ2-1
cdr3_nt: TGTGCCAGTCAAATGGCGGGAGGATTAAATGAGCAGTTCTTC
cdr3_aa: CASQMAGGLNEQFF